Each of the 24 T cell receptor beta chains below was sequenced from the same sample in a study of early stage breast cancer tumors (TCRdb year 2017). Receptors were amplified or captured by the immunoSEQ multiplex PCR assay. TCRdb's version of the immuneACCESS table is confined to in-frame rearrangements and falls short of the full clone set. An unresolved V gene accounts for under half of the shortfall where checked; the remainder is of unknown origin. The table for this sample lists fewer than 90,000 clones; around 85% of them were counted only once. In total, the top ten clones hold about 3.6% of the sample. The sequenced sample consisted of blood. These receptor sequences come from a person between 55 and 70 years old with breast cancer.

The rearrangement links TRBV11-3 to TRBJ2-5, with D perhaps assigned TRBD1 or TRBD2 (7 bases each). The CDR3 length is 13 residues. V was clipped by 5 bases and J by 2 bases, with 9 bases between them. The germline gives CDR1 SGHNT, CDR2 YENEEA. CDR3 DNA sequence: TGTGCCAGCAGCCAGGGGGGGCAAGAGACCCAGTACTTC. Protein: CASSQGGQETQYF.

In this sample, this clone turned up a few times. This sequence joins TRBV18 and TRBJ2-7; D gene ambiguous. The CDR3 runs to 13 residues. Per germline, CDR1 KGHSH and CDR2 LQKENI. Trimming removed 6 bases at V and 2 bases at J, with 11 bases between. In nucleotides, the CDR3 is TGTGCCAGCTCCCCTAGTCCTGCCTACGAGCAGTACTTC. Amino acids: CASSPSPAYEQYF. Using reference TRBV18 and TRBJ2-7 for the parts outside the CDR3, the full variable domain is NAGVMQNPRHLVRRRGQEARLRCSPMKGHSHVYWYRQLPEEGLKFMVYLQKENIIDESGMPKERFSAEFPKEGPSILRIQQVVRGDSAAYFCASSPSPAYEQYFGPGTRLTVT.

The chain joins TRBV12-2 to TRBJ2-2. TRBV12-2 corresponds to a pseudogene. The CDR3 sequence is 10 residues long. The CDR3 spells CASRYGELFF. DNA for the CDR3: TGTGCAAGTCGCTACGGGGAGCTGTTTTTT.

This chain uses TRBV15 with TRBJ2-5; D unresolved. V was cut by 0 bases and J by 3 bases, with 8 bases left in between. The CDR3 consists of 14 residues. Germline lookup yields CDR1 LNHNV and CDR2 YYDKDF (reference sequence). The CDR3 sequence is CATSREYAEETQYF. In DNA, the CDR3 is TGTGCCACCAGCAGAGAATACGCGGAAGAGACCCAGTACTTC. The whole variable domain, filled in from reference TRBV15 and TRBJ2-5, reads DAMVIQNPRYQVTQFGKPVTLSCSQTLNHNVMYWYQQKSSQAPKLLFHYYDKDFNNEADTPDNFQSRRPNTSFCFLDIRSPGLGDTAMYLCATSREYAEETQYFGPGTRLLVL.

This clone was recorded once. The chain recombines TRBV5-1 with TRBJ2-5; tentatively, D is TRBD2 (6 bases). V lost 3 bases and J 2 bases, leaving 20 bases between the germline ends. Germline CDR1 reads SGHRS; CDR2 reads YFSETQ. This CDR3 comprises 17 residues. CDR3 residues: CASSSRFPGTFQETQYF. DNA of the CDR3: TGCGCCAGCAGCTCTCGATTCCCTGGGACTTTTCAAGAGACCCAGTACTTC.

V gene TRBV6-1 combines with J gene TRBJ1-3; D is uncertain. Deletions cut 4 bases from V and 3 bases from J, with 10 bases between. Germline V gene data show CDR1 as MNHNS and CDR2 as SASEGT. The CDR3 is made up of 14 amino acids. The CDR3 here is CASSVASDGNTIYF. The CDR3, as DNA: TGTGCCAGCAGTGTTGCGTCAGATGGAAACACCATATATTTT.

This sequence joins TRBV9 and TRBJ2-3, with 7 bases matching TRBD1. The CDR3 covers 15 residues. Per germline, CDR1 SGDLS and CDR2 YYNGEE. The junction had 7 bases not matched to a gene; V was cut back by 6 bases and J by 0 bases. This CDR3 reads CASMAGDRSTDTQYF. CDR3 nucleotide sequence: TGTGCCAGCATGGCTGGGGACAGAAGCACAGATACGCAGTATTTT. Supplemented by reference TRBV9 and TRBJ2-3, the full variable domain reads DSGVTQTPKHLITATGQRVTLRCSPRSGDLSVYWYQQSLDQGLQFLIQYYNGEERAKGNILERFSAQQFPDLHSELNLSSLELGDSALYFCASMAGDRSTDTQYFGPGTRLTVL.

This chain links TRBV4-3 with TRBJ2-1, with D perhaps matching TRBD2 (5 bases). Per the germline V gene, CDR1 is LGHNA and CDR2 is YSLEER. The CDR3 consists of 16 residues. Trimming pared 1 base from V and 2 bases from J, leaving 12 bases between. The CDR3 nucleotides are TGCGCCAGCAGCCAAGCCGGGCGGGCAGCCTACAATGAGCAGTTCTTC. It is translated as CASSQAGRAAYNEQFF.

V usage is TRBV28 and J usage is TRBJ2-7; D could derive from TRBD1 or TRBD2 (5 bases each). Germline values: CDR1 MDHEN, CDR2 SYDVKM. V lost 8 bases and J lost 5, with 19 bases in between. This CDR3 is 14 amino acids long. The CDR3 DNA reads as TGTGCCAGCGTCCCGGGACGGAGAACCCACGAGCAGTACTTC. This codes for CASVPGRRTHEQYF.

The rearrangement uses TRBV11-2 and TRBJ2-1, with TRBD1 matching 8 bases. Losses at the gene ends were 0 bases for V and 2 bases for J; bases not matched to a gene: 0. The CDR3 is 15 residues long. In germline, CDR1 is SGHAT, CDR2 FQNNGV. CDR3 sequence: CASSLEQGAYNEQFF. The CDR3 DNA reads TGTGCCAGCAGCTTAGAACAGGGGGCCTACAATGAGCAGTTCTTC.

The genes are TRBV11-2 and TRBJ1-3; D call uncertain. Germline values: CDR1 SGHAT, CDR2 FQNNGV. V was trimmed by 3 bases and J by 6 bases, leaving 9 bases between them. The CDR3 has 13 amino acids. The CDR3 is CASSFRAANTIYF. CDR3 DNA sequence: TGTGCCAGCAGCTTTAGGGCGGCAAACACCATATATTTT.

The chain joins TRBV7-8 to TRBJ1-3; D gene ambiguous. CDR3 length: 14 residues. V was cut by 6 bases and J by 2 bases, with 11 bases left in between. Germline CDR1 is SGHVS and CDR2 is FQNEAQ. The CDR3, as DNA: TGTGCCAGCAGATCACAGTCGGCTGGAAACACCATATATTTT. Translation: CASRSQSAGNTIYF.

The chain recombines TRBV7-2 with TRBJ2-1, with D perhaps given as TRBD1 or TRBD2 (5 bases each). This CDR3 region has 15 residues. Germline V gene lookup returns CDR1 SGHTA and CDR2 FQGNSA. Trimming cost V 5 bases and J 4 bases, with 15 bases left between them. The CDR3 loop is CASSPARDLYNEQFF. In DNA form, the CDR3 reads TGTGCCAGCAGCCCTGCCCGGGACCTATACAATGAGCAGTTCTTC.

This sequence joins TRBV7-2 and TRBJ2-1; TRBD2 is a possible D gene (6 bases). Germline loops: CDR1 SGHTA, CDR2 FQGNSA. The CDR3 spans 14 residues. V gave up 2 bases and J gave up 7 bases, with 12 bases separating them. The CDR3 loop is CASSLPGAGNEQFF. The CDR3 DNA sequence: TGTGCCAGCAGCTTACCCGGGGCGGGGAATGAGCAGTTCTTC.

The chain employs TRBV6-1 and TRBJ2-1; 14 positions match TRBD2. CDR3 length: 14 amino acids. In germline, CDR1 is MNHNS, CDR2 SASEGT. V was clipped by 8 bases and J by 6 bases; unmatched bases: 3. In DNA, the CDR3 is TGTGCCAGCGTGGGACTAGCGGGAGTCAATGAGCAGTTCTTC. Protein sequence: CASVGLAGVNEQFF.

The gene calls are TRBV2 and TRBJ2-5; D gene ambiguous. The CDR3 is 11 residues long. In germline, CDR1 is SNHLY, CDR2 FYNNEI. V was pared by 3 bases and J by 1 base, with 0 bases between. The CDR3 is CASSDQETQYF. The CDR3 DNA follows: TGTGCCAGCAGTGACCAAGAGACCCAGTACTTC.

The chain combines TRBV7-8 with TRBJ2-5; TRBD1 is a possible D gene (5 bases). CDR3 length: 13 amino acids. CDR1 and CDR2 from the germline V gene are SGHVS and FQNEAQ. V lost 1 base and J lost 4, with 7 bases in between. CDR3 nucleotides: TGTGCCAGCAGCTTAGTAGGGGCAGAGACCCAGTACTTC. Protein product: CASSLVGAETQYF. The full variable domain, its missing parts supplied by reference TRBV7-8 and TRBJ2-5, is GAGVSQSPRYKVAKRGQDVALRCDPISGHVSLFWYQQALGQGPEFLTYFQNEAQLDKSGLPSDRFFAERPEGSVSTLKIQRTQQEDSAVYLCASSLVGAETQYFGPGTRLLVL.

The V and J genes are TRBV7-6 and TRBJ1-4, with TRBD1 as a possible D gene (5 bases). The CDR3 is 13 amino acids. Trimming stripped 5 bases from V and 8 bases from J, with 12 bases between. Germline V gene data show CDR1 as SGHVS and CDR2 as FNYEAQ. CDR3 in DNA: TGTGCCAGCAGCGAGGGGTCGAGCGAAAAACTGTTTTTT. Translating gives CASSEGSSEKLFF.

The gene calls are TRBV9 and TRBJ1-1; maybe TRBD1 (6 bases). Looked up from germline, CDR1 is SGDLS and CDR2 is YYNGEE. Trimming removed 5 bases at V and 6 bases at J, with 11 bases between. The CDR3 has 12 residues. The CDR3 sequence is CASSRGEAEAFF. As DNA, the CDR3 is TGTGCCAGCAGTAGGGGGGAGGCTGAAGCTTTCTTT.

This clone showed up just once. The V call is TRBV11-2, the J call TRBJ1-6, with D possibly TRBD1 on 5 matching bases. Germline V gene lookup returns CDR1 SGHAT and CDR2 FQNNGV. This CDR3 has 15 amino acids. Deletions cut 6 bases from V and 9 bases from J, with 18 bases between. The CDR3 sequence: CASRGGRGESSPLHF. CDR3 in DNA: TGTGCCAGCAGGGGGGGGAGGGGAGAAAGTTCACCCCTCCACTTT.

The chain employs TRBV28 and TRBJ2-3; 7 nucleotides agree with TRBD2. CDR3 size: 18 residues. V was pared by 4 bases and J by 2 bases, with 15 bases of the junction left unmatched. Germline V gene sequence: CDR1 MDHEN, CDR2 SYDVKM. The CDR3 coding sequence is TGTGCCAGCAGTTCAGATAAGCGGGGAATAGGTTTCACAGATACGCAGTATTTT. It translates to CASSSDKRGIGFTDTQYF.

This chain joins TRBV11-2 and TRBJ2-3; TRBD2 agrees at 12 bases. Germline lookup yields CDR1 SGHAT and CDR2 FQNNGV. V shed 3 bases, J shed 4 bases, and the junction held 5 bases outside the gene matches. This CDR3 is built from 16 residues. This CDR3 reads CASSFGLAGLSDTQYF. CDR3 nucleotides: TGTGCCAGCAGCTTTGGACTAGCGGGACTTTCAGATACGCAGTATTTT.

The V gene is TRBV28, the J gene TRBJ1-2; the match to TRBD1 covers 7 bases. The V segment lost 8 bases and the J segment 8 bases; nucleotides outside the gene matches: 11. This CDR3 comprises 13 residues. Germline CDR1 MDHEN, CDR2 SYDVKM. CDR3 in amino acids: CASQRDRVGGYTF. In DNA, the CDR3 is TGTGCCAGCCAACGAGACAGGGTCGGGGGCTACACCTTC.

The chain combines TRBV27 with TRBJ1-5; 9 bases agree with TRBD1. The germline V gene has CDR1 MNHEY and CDR2 SMNVEV (reference sequence). The CDR3 has 15 residues. J lost 0 bases, V lost 6 bases, and 3 bases had no gene match. The CDR3 reads CASRTDRGSNQPQHF. DNA of the CDR3: TGTGCCAGCAGAACGGACAGGGGTAGCAATCAGCCCCAGCATTTT.